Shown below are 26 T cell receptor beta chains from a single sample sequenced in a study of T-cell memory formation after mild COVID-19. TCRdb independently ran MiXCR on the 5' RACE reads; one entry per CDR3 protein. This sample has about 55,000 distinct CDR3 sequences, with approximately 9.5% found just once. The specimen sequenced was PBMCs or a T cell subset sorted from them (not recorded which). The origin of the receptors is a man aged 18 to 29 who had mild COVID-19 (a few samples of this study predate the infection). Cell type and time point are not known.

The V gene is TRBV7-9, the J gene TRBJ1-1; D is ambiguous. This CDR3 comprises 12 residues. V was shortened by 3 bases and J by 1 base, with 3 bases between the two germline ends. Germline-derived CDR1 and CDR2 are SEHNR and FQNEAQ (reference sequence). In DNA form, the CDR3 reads TGTGCCAGCAGCTTCCCGAACACTGAAGCTTTCTTT. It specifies CASSFPNTEAFF.

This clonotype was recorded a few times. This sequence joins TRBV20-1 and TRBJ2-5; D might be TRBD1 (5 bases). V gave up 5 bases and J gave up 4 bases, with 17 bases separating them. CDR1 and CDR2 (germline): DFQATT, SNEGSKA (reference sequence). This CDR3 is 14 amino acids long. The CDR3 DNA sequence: TGCAGTGCTTTGGACACCCCGGTGGGAGAGACCCAGTACTTC. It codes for CSALDTPVGETQYF.

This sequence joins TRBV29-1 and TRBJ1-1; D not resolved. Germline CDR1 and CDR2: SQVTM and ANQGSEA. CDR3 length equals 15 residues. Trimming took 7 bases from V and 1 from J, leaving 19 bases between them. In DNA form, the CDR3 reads TGCAGCGGCGGTGGGTACATCGCGGAGAACACTGAAGCTTTCTTT. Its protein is CSGGGYIAENTEAFF.

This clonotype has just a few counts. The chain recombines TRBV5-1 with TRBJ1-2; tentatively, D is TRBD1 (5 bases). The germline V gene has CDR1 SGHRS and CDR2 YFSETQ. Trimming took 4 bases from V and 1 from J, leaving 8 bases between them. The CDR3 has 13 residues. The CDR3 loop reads CASSQRGNYGYTF. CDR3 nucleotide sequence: TGCGCCAGCAGCCAGAGGGGTAACTATGGCTACACCTTC.

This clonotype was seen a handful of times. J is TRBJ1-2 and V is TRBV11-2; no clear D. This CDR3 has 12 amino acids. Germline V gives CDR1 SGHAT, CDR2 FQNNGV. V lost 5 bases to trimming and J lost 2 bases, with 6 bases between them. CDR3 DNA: TGTGCCAGCAGCCCTGACAACTATGGCTACACCTTC. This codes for CASSPDNYGYTF. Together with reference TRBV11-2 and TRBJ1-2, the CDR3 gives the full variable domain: EAGVAQSPRYKIIEKRQSVAFWCNPISGHATLYWYQQILGQGPKLLIQFQNNGVVDDSQLPKDRFSAERLKGVDSTLKIQPAKLEDSAVYLCASSPDNYGYTFGSGTRLTVV.

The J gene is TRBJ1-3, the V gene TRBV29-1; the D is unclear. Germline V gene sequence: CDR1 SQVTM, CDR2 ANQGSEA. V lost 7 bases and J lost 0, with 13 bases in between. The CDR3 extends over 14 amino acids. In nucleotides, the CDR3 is TGCAGCGCAAGCGAGGTTTCCTCTGGAAACACCATATATTTT. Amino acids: CSASEVSSGNTIYF.

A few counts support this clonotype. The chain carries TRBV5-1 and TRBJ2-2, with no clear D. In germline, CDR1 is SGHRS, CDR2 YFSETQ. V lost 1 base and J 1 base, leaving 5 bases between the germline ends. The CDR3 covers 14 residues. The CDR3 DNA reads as TGCGCCAGCAGCTTGTGGCAGAACACCGGGGAGCTGTTTTTT. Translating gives CASSLWQNTGELFF.

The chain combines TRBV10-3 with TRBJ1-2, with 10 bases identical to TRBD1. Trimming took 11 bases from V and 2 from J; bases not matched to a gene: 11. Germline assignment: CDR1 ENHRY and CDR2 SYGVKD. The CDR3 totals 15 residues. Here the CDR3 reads CASSRGGQGNYGYTF. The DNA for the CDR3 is TGTGCCTCCTCCCGGGGGGGACAGGGGAACTATGGCTACACCTTC.

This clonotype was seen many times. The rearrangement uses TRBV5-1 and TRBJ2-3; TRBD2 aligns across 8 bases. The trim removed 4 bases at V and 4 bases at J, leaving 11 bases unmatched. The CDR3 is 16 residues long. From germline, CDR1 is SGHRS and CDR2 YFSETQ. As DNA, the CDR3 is TGCGCCAGCAGCCAGCTGCGGGCGGGGGGTTCAGATACGCAGTATTTT. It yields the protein CASSQLRAGGSDTQYF.

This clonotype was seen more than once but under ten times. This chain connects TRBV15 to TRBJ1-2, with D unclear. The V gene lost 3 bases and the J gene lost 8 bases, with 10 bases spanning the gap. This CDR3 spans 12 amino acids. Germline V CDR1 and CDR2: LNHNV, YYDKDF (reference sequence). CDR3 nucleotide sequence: TGTGCCACCAGCAGGGAATGGGTAGGCTACACCTTC. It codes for CATSREWVGYTF.

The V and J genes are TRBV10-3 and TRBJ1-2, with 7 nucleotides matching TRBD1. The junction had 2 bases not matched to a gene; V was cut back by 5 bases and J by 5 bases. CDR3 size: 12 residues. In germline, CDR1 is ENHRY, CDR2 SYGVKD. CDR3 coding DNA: TGTGCCATCAGTAGGGGGCCATATGGCTACACCTTC. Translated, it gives CAISRGPYGYTF.

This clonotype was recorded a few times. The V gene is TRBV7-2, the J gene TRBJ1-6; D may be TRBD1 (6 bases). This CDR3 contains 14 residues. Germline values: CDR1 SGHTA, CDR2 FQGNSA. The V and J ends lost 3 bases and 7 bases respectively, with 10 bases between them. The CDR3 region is CASSFLQGNSPLHF. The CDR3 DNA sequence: TGTGCCAGCAGCTTCTTACAGGGAAATTCACCCCTCCACTTT. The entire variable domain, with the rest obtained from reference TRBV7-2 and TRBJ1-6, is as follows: GAGVSQSPSNKVTEKGKDVELRCDPISGHTALYWYRQSLGQGLEFLIYFQGNSAPDKSGLPSDRFSAERTGGSVSTLTIQRTQQEDSAVYLCASSFLQGNSPLHFGNGTRLTVT.

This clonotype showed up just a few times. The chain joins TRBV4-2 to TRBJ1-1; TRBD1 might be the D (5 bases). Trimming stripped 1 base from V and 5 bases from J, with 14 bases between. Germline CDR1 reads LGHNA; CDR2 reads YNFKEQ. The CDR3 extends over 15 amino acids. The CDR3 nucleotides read TGTGCCAGCAGCCAAGGGCCAGGGAAGGGTACTGAAGCTTTCTTT. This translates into CASSQGPGKGTEAFF.

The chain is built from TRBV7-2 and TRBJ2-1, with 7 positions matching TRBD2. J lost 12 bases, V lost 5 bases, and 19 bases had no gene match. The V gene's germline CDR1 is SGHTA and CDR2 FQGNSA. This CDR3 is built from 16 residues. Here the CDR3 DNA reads TGTGCCAGCAGCCCTCTCCCGGGGGGTCTGGCCTTAGGGCAGTTCTTC. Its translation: CASSPLPGGLALGQFF.

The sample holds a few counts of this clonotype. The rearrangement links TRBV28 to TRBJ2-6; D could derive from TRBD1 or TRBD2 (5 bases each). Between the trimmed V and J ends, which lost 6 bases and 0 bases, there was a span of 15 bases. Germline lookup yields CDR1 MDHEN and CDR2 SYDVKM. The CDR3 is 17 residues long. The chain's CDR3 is CASRDSGGDSGANVLTF. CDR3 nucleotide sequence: TGTGCCAGCAGAGACAGTGGAGGAGACTCTGGGGCCAACGTCCTGACTTTC.

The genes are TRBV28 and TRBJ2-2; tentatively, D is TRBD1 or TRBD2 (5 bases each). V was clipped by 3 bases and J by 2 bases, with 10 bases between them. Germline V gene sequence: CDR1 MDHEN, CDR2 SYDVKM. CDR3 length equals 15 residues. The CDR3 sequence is CASSFPGANTGELFF. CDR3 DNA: TGTGCCAGCAGTTTCCCCGGGGCCAACACCGGGGAGCTGTTTTTT.

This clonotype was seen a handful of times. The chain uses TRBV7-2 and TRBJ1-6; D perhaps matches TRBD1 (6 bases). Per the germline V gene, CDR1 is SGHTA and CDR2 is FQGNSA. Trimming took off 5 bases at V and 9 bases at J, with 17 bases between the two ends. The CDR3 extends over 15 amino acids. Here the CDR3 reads CASSPSGTTSSPLHF. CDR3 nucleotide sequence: TGTGCCAGCAGCCCAAGCGGGACAACCTCTTCACCCCTCCACTTT.

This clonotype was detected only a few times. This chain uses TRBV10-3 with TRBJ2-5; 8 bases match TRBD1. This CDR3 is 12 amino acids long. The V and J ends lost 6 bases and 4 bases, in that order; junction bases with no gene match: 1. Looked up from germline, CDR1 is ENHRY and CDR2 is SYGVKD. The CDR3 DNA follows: TGTGCCATCAGGGGGACAGGAGAGACCCAGTACTTC. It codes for CAIRGTGETQYF.

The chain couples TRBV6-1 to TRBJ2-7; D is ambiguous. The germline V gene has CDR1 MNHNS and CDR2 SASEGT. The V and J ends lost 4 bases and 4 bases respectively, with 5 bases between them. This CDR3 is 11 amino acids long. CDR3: CASSGSYEQYV. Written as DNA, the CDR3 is TGTGCCAGCAGTGGAAGTTACGAGCAGTACGTC.

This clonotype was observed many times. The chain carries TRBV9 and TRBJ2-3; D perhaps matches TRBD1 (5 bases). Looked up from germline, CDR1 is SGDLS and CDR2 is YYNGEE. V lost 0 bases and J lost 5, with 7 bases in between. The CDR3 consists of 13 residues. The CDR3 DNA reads TGTGCCAGCAGCGTAGAGGGGAAAGATACGCAGTATTTT. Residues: CASSVEGKDTQYF.

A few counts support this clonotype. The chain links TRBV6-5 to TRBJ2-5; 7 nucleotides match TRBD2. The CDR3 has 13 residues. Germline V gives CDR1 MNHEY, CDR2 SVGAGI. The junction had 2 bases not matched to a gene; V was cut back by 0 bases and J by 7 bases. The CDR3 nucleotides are TGTGCCAGCAGTTACTCCCCGGGGGGGACCCAGTACTTC. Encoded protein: CASSYSPGGTQYF.

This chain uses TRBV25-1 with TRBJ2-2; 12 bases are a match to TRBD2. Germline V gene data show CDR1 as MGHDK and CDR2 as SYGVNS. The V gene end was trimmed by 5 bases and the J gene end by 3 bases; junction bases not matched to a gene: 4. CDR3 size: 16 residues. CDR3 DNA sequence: TGTGCCAGCAGTAGGACTAGCGGGGCGCACACCGGGGAGCTGTTTTTT. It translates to CASSRTSGAHTGELFF. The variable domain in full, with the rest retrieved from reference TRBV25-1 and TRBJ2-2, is EADIYQTPRYLVIGTGKKITLECSQTMGHDKMYWYQQDPGMELHLIHYSYGVNSTEKGDLSSESTVSRIRTEHFPLTLESARPSHTSQYLCASSRTSGAHTGELFFGEGSRLTVL.

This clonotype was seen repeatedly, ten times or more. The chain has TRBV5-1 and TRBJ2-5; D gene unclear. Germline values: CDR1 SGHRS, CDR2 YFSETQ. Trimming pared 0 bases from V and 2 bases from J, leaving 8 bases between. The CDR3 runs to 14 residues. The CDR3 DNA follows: TGCGCCAGCAGCTTGGATCTCCCTCAAGAGACCCAGTACTTC. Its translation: CASSLDLPQETQYF.

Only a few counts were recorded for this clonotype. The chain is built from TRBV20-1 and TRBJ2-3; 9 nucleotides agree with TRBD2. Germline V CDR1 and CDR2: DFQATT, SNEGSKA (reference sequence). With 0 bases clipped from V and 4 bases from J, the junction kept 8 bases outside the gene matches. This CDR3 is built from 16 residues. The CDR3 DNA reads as TGCAGTGCTAGAGATCTGGGCGGGGGGGATCCAGATACGCAGTATTTT. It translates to CSARDLGGGDPDTQYF.

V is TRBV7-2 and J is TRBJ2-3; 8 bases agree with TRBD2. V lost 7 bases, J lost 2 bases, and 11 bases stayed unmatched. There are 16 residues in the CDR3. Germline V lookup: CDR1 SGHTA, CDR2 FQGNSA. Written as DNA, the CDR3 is TGTGCCAGCACCCGGCTCGGGGGGGTCGTCACAGATACGCAGTATTTT. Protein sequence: CASTRLGGVVTDTQYF.

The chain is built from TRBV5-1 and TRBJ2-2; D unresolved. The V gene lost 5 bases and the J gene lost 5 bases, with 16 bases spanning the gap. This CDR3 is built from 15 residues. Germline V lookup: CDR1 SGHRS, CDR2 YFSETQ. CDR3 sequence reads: CASSPILGGTGELFF. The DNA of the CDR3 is TGCGCCAGCAGTCCCATTCTCGGCGGTACCGGGGAGCTGTTTTTT.